Below, 32 T cell receptor beta chains from the same sample are listed, as sequenced in a study of Ad26.COV2.S vaccination and SARS-CoV-2 variants. Repertoires were generated with immunoSEQ multiplex PCR, while TCRdb's copy carries only in-frame clones and drops some. Of about 450,000 clones detected, 89% appear once; the ten largest clones hold about 2.5%. Treatment in this sample: 15 to 20 received Ad26.COV2.S at low or high dose, single or two shots; 5 received placebo; per-sample allocation not given. The investigators took samples on day 63 after the first vaccine or placebo injection. The starting material was peripheral blood, obtained in a trial of Ad26.COV2.S vaccine versus placebo. The receptors come from a person between 18 and 60 years old who received the Ad26.COV2.S COVID-19 vaccine or a placebo.

This chain connects TRBV4-1 to TRBJ1-5; no firm D call. Germline V CDR1 and CDR2: MGHRA, YSYEKL. V was cut by 4 bases and J by 3 bases, with 7 bases left in between. The length of the CDR3 is 13 residues. The CDR3 DNA reads as TGCGCCAGCAGCCGGGGTCACAATCAGCCCCAGCATTTT. Residues: CASSRGHNQPQHF.

The genes are TRBV29-1 and TRBJ1-2; D is undetermined. Germline values: CDR1 SQVTM, CDR2 ANQGSEA. This CDR3 is 14 amino acids long. The V end lost 5 bases, the J end lost 4 bases, and 17 bases lay between the germline ends. CDR3 sequence (DNA): TGCAGCGTTCAACCAGCAAGCGTAATCTATGGCTACACCTTC. This sequence encodes CSVQPASVIYGYTF.

The V call is TRBV28, the J call TRBJ1-2, with 7 positions matching TRBD1. Germline assignment: CDR1 MDHEN and CDR2 SYDVKM. The CDR3 extends over 12 amino acids. J was trimmed by 7 bases and V by 4 bases; bases with no gene match: 3. CDR3 DNA sequence: TGTGCCAGCAGTTCCCAGGGGGGTGGCTACACCTTC. This gives the protein CASSSQGGGYTF.

The rearrangement joins TRBV7-2 to TRBJ2-1; 8 nucleotides line up with TRBD2. The trim removed 6 bases at V and 4 bases at J, leaving 2 bases unmatched. The CDR3 consists of 13 residues. CDR1 is SGHTA and CDR2 is FQGNSA in the germline V gene. The DNA for the CDR3 is TGTGCCAGCAGAACTAGCGGATACAATGAGCAGTTCTTC. Translating it yields CASRTSGYNEQFF.

CDR3 residues: CASGRVEGPQHF. CDR3 in DNA: TGTGCTAGTGGAAGGGTCGAAGGGCCCCAGCATTTT. The V gene is TRBV12-5, the J gene TRBJ1-5; D is ambiguous. From germline, CDR1 is LGHNT and CDR2 FRNRAP. Trimming shortened V by 6 bases and J by 9 bases, and 12 bases separated the two germline ends. This CDR3 spans 12 amino acids.

This clone was observed a few times. The rearrangement links TRBV5-6 to TRBJ2-7; 8 bases fit TRBD2. Trimming took 4 bases from V and 6 from J; bases not matched to a gene: 9. The CDR3 totals 14 residues. CDR1 is SGHDT, CDR2 YYEEEE, per germline. The CDR3 DNA sequence: TGTGCCAGCAGCGTTAGCGGGACCCCTCTCGAGCAGTACGTC. This translates into CASSVSGTPLEQYV.

This chain joins TRBV4-3 and TRBJ2-5; D gene uncertain. The CDR3 is 15 residues long. V lost 4 bases, J lost 1 base, and 13 bases lay in between. Looked up from germline, CDR1 is LGHNA and CDR2 is YSLEER. The CDR3 protein is CASSRVYLLQETQYF. The CDR3 coding sequence is TGCGCCAGCAGCCGAGTGTACCTACTCCAAGAGACCCAGTACTTC.

In DNA form, the CDR3 reads TGTGCCAGCAGCTTGCTTTCCCTAGAGAACACCGGGGAGCTGTTTTTT. Translating gives CASSLLSLENTGELFF. The chain employs TRBV5-5 and TRBJ2-2, with D unresolved. V was shortened by 1 base and J by 1 base, with 11 bases between the two germline ends. There are 16 residues in the CDR3. In germline, CDR1 is SGHKS, CDR2 YYEKEE (reference sequence). Combining the CDR3 with reference TRBV5-5 and TRBJ2-2 gives the whole variable domain DAGVTQSPTHLIKTRGQQVTLRCSPISGHKSVSWYQQVLGQGPQFIFQYYEKEERGRGNFPDRFSARQFPNYSSELNVNALLLGDSALYLCASSLLSLENTGELFFGEGSRLTVL.

The chain carries TRBV7-9 and TRBJ1-6; perhaps TRBD1 as D (5 bases). V lost 1 base and J 7 bases, leaving 14 bases between the germline ends. The CDR3 runs 16 residues. The V gene's germline CDR1 is SEHNR and CDR2 FQNEAQ (reference sequence). CDR3 loop: CASSLGRDPGNSPLHF. In DNA, the CDR3 is TGTGCCAGCAGCTTAGGCCGGGACCCGGGGAATTCACCCCTCCACTTT.

The J gene is TRBJ1-3, the V gene TRBV6-5; D perhaps matches TRBD1 (5 bases). CDR3 length: 14 amino acids. Germline CDR1 is MNHEY and CDR2 is SVGAGI. V was cut by 4 bases and J by 4 bases, with 11 bases left in between. The chain's CDR3 is CASSLGVLGNTIYF. Written as DNA, the CDR3 is TGTGCCAGCAGTTTAGGGGTGTTGGGAAACACCATATATTTT.

The chain combines TRBV19 with TRBJ1-2; D is perhaps TRBD1 (5 bases). V lost 9 bases and J 4 bases, leaving 18 bases between the germline ends. The CDR3 loop spans 14 amino acids. Germline values: CDR1 LNHDA, CDR2 SQIVND (reference sequence). CDR3 in DNA: TGTGCCAGCCTACCTCGGGACGGACTCTATGGCTACACCTTC. Translation gives CASLPRDGLYGYTF.

This clone has only a few counts. The chain combines TRBV3-1 (or the pseudogene TRBV3-2) with TRBJ1-1; possibly TRBD1 for D (6 bases). The germline gives CDR1 LGHDT, CDR2 YNNKEL (reference sequence). Trimming stripped 1 base from V and 1 base from J, with 10 bases between. CDR3 length: 15 amino acids. The CDR3, as DNA: TGTGCCAGCAGCCAAGGGCGGGGGGCGAACACTGAAGCTTTCTTT. This encodes CASSQGRGANTEAFF.

This rearrangement joins TRBV6-2 or TRBV6-3 to TRBJ2-5, with D uncertain. The CDR3 is 14 residues long. V was cut by 0 bases and J by 1 base, with 6 bases left in between. Germline V gives CDR1 MNHEY, CDR2 SVGEGT. DNA for the CDR3: TGTGCCAGCAGTTACTCGGGATCCCAAGAGACCCAGTACTTC. This encodes CASSYSGSQETQYF.

The chain has TRBV5-1 and TRBJ2-3; perhaps D is TRBD1 or TRBD2 (5 bases each). Looked up from germline, CDR1 is SGHRS and CDR2 is YFSETQ. The V and J ends lost 3 bases and 1 base respectively, with 6 bases between them. The CDR3 contains 13 residues. CDR3 amino acids: CASSWDGTDTQYF. Written as DNA, the CDR3 is TGCGCCAGCAGCTGGGACGGCACAGATACGCAGTATTTT.

The chain joins TRBV27 to TRBJ2-5, with D unresolved. V lost 4 bases and J 2 bases, leaving 11 bases between the germline ends. Germline V CDR1 and CDR2: MNHEY, SMNVEV (reference sequence). The CDR3 contains 14 residues. The CDR3 reads CASSSPAEQETQYF. CDR3 bases: TGTGCCAGCAGTTCCCCCGCAGAACAAGAGACCCAGTACTTC.

The rearrangement joins TRBV15 to TRBJ2-7; D is possibly TRBD2 (5 bases). Germline V gives CDR1 LNHNV, CDR2 YYDKDF (reference sequence). Trimming shortened V by 0 bases and J by 3 bases, and 9 bases separated the two germline ends. The CDR3 is made up of 14 amino acids. CDR3 DNA sequence: TGTGCCACCAGCAGAGAGTACGGGGTCTACGAGCAGTACGTC. Its translation is CATSREYGVYEQYV.

The V gene is TRBV5-4, the J gene TRBJ2-5, with 11 positions matching TRBD1. The germline CDR1 and CDR2 sequences are SGHNT and YYREEE (reference sequence). V gave up 0 bases and J gave up 5 bases; unmatched junction bases: 6. The CDR3 has 16 residues. CDR3 sequence: CASSLAGTGGWETQYF. The CDR3 DNA follows: TGTGCCAGCAGCTTGGCCGGGACAGGGGGTTGGGAGACCCAGTACTTC.

The V gene is TRBV6-5, the J gene TRBJ1-4; 7 bases align to TRBD1. The ends lost 6 bases at V and 6 bases at J; junction bases unmatched: 7. Germline V CDR1 and CDR2: MNHEY, SVGAGI. This CDR3 spans 14 amino acids. The CDR3: CASSGGRGYEKLFF. CDR3 sequence (DNA): TGTGCCAGCAGCGGGGGCAGGGGGTATGAAAAACTGTTTTTT.

This sequence joins TRBV2 and TRBJ2-2; D is ambiguous. Germline lookup yields CDR1 SNHLY and CDR2 FYNNEI. This CDR3 contains 14 residues. Trimming took off 4 bases at V and 2 bases at J, with 8 bases between the two ends. The CDR3 protein is CASSADLNTGELFF. The CDR3 bases are TGTGCCAGCAGTGCTGACCTAAACACCGGGGAGCTGTTTTTT. Full variable domain (remainder filled in from reference TRBV2 and TRBJ2-2): EPEVTQTPSHQVTQMGQEVILRCVPISNHLYFYWYRQILGQKVEFLVSFYNNEISEKSEIFDDQFSVERPDGSNFTLKIRSTKLEDSAMYFCASSADLNTGELFFGEGSRLTVL.

The J gene is TRBJ2-2, the V gene TRBV5-4, with TRBD2 matching over 9 bases. V lost 7 bases to trimming and J lost 5 bases; unmatched junction nucleotides: 6. The CDR3 is made up of 14 amino acids. Germline V gene data show CDR1 as SGHNT and CDR2 as YYREEE (reference sequence). The CDR3: CASGAGGRTGELFF. The DNA for the CDR3 is TGTGCCAGCGGAGCGGGGGGTCGGACCGGGGAGCTGTTTTTT.

CDR3 nucleotide sequence: TGTGCCAGCAGCTTTGGGCGGGGAATGAACACTGAAGCTTTCTTT. This codes for CASSFGRGMNTEAFF. The gene calls are TRBV11-2 and TRBJ1-1; D gene unclear. The CDR3 loop spans 15 amino acids. V lost 3 bases to trimming and J lost 0 bases, with 11 bases between them. CDR1 and CDR2 (germline): SGHAT, FQNNGV.

V and J are TRBV5-3 and TRBJ2-1; 7 nucleotides line up with TRBD2. TRBV5-3 is an ORF, and what it does is uncertain. The trim removed 3 bases at V and 5 bases at J, leaving 14 bases unmatched. The CDR3 runs 17 residues. The CDR3 protein is CARSYGLVYGGDNEQFF. The CDR3 region has the DNA TGTGCCAGAAGCTACGGACTAGTTTACGGCGGCGACAATGAGCAGTTCTTC.

The chain is built from TRBV4-3 and TRBJ1-3; 8 bases map to TRBD1. Germline values: CDR1 LGHNA, CDR2 YSLEER. The CDR3 is made up of 15 amino acids. V shed 4 bases and J 1 base; nucleotides not matched to a gene: 3. CDR3 sequence (DNA): TGCGCCAGCAGCCGACAGGGGAGTTCTGGAAACACCATATATTTT. Its translation: CASSRQGSSGNTIYF.

The CDR3, as DNA: TGCGCCAGCAGCCAAGATTACCGCTCTGGGGCCAACGTCCTGACTTTC. Amino acids: CASSQDYRSGANVLTF. The V call is TRBV4-3, the J call TRBJ2-6; D is uncertain. This CDR3 contains 16 residues. Germline V gene data show CDR1 as LGHNA and CDR2 as YSLEER. Deletions cut 0 bases from V and 0 bases from J, with 6 bases between.

The chain recombines TRBV7-9 with TRBJ1-5; D is possibly TRBD1 (5 bases). V was shortened by 8 bases and J by 5 bases, with 19 bases between the two germline ends. The CDR3 has 15 residues. Germline V lookup: CDR1 SEHNR, CDR2 FQNEAQ (reference sequence). CDR3 amino acids: CASQQGPTLDQPQHF. The CDR3 coding sequence is TGTGCCAGCCAGCAGGGCCCGACGTTGGATCAGCCCCAGCATTTT. Complete variable domain (other parts from reference TRBV7-9 and TRBJ1-5): DTGVSQNPRHKITKRGQNVTFRCDPISEHNRLYWYRQTLGQGPEFLTYFQNEAQLEKSRLLSDRFSAERPKGSFSTLEIQRTEQGDSAMYLCASQQGPTLDQPQHFGDGTRLSIL.

The chain is built from TRBV3-1 (or the pseudogene TRBV3-2) and TRBJ1-5; a possible D gene is TRBD1 (5 bases). Germline CDR1 reads LGHDT; CDR2 reads YNNKEL (reference sequence). The CDR3 extends over 16 amino acids. Trimming removed 0 bases at V and 4 bases at J, with 13 bases between. DNA of the CDR3: TGTGCCAGCAGCCAAGATCGTTTCGACAGAAATCAGCCCCAGCATTTT. Its translation: CASSQDRFDRNQPQHF.

In its sample, this clone was seen a few times. The chain has TRBV18 and TRBJ2-5; D call uncertain. V was shortened by 0 bases and J by 2 bases, with 7 bases between the two germline ends. In germline, CDR1 is KGHSH, CDR2 LQKENI. The CDR3 spans 14 residues. The CDR3 here is CASSPPSVQETQYF. The CDR3 nucleotides read TGTGCCAGCTCACCACCGTCAGTTCAAGAGACCCAGTACTTC.

This chain joins TRBV6-5 and TRBJ2-1; TRBD2 agrees at 7 bases. The CDR3 is 15 residues long. Germline CDR1 reads MNHEY; CDR2 reads SVGAGI. V was pared by 5 bases and J by 2 bases, with 6 bases of the junction left unmatched. For the CDR3, the DNA is TGTGCCAGCAGTCCAAGTGGGGGGGCCTACAATGAGCAGTTCTTC. Its protein is CASSPSGGAYNEQFF.

CDR3 sequence (DNA): TGTGCCAGCAGCCCGCCTGTGGGGTATAGTGGCACAGATACGCAGTATTTT. Translating it yields CASSPPVGYSGTDTQYF. V and J are TRBV4-2 and TRBJ2-3, with unresolved D. Germline V gene sequence: CDR1 LGHNA, CDR2 YNFKEQ. V dropped 4 bases and J dropped 1 base, with 18 bases sitting between them. There are 17 residues in the CDR3.

The chain uses TRBV4-2 and TRBJ1-1; 7 positions agree with TRBD1. Germline V gene data show CDR1 as LGHNA and CDR2 as YNFKEQ. The trim removed 5 bases at V and 11 bases at J, leaving 8 bases unmatched. This CDR3 has 12 residues. This CDR3 is CASSDTGVEAFF. The CDR3 coding sequence is TGTGCCAGCAGCGACACAGGGGTCGAGGCTTTCTTT.

This chain links TRBV29-1 with TRBJ1-1; TRBD1 might be the D (6 bases). This CDR3 has 12 amino acids. Germline V gene data show CDR1 as SQVTM and CDR2 as ANQGSEA. V lost 5 bases, J lost 6 bases, and 13 bases lay in between. The CDR3 here is CSVQGSGPEAFF. For the CDR3, the DNA is TGCAGCGTTCAGGGGAGCGGCCCTGAAGCTTTCTTT.

This clone appeared a single time. V gene TRBV27 combines with J gene TRBJ1-1; maybe TRBD1 (5 bases). Germline CDR1 MNHEY, CDR2 SMNVEV (reference sequence). Trimming stripped 6 bases from V and 5 bases from J, with 16 bases between. The CDR3 length is 14 residues. CDR3 sequence: CASSQRRRGTEAFF. The CDR3 DNA reads TGTGCCAGCAGCCAAAGGAGGAGGGGTACTGAAGCTTTCTTT.